The 25 T cell receptor beta chains reported below all come from one sample, sequenced in a study of blood T cell repertoires in COVID-19. The repertoire was sequenced with immunoSEQ multiplex PCR; TCRdb's copy has only in-frame clones and lacks some. The data contain more than 60,000 clones, approximately 86% of them seen just once; the ten biggest clones take up under 6.5%. Source material: peripheral blood. Every receptor here comes from an elderly man with COVID-19, enrolled during active disease.

This clone was counted once. Different DNA sequences within this sample yield the same CDR3. The chain couples TRBV9 to TRBJ1-1; D may be TRBD1 (5 bases). Trimming stripped 1 base from V and 2 bases from J, with 6 bases between. Germline V gives CDR1 SGDLS, CDR2 YYNGEE. CDR3 length equals 13 residues. The CDR3 region is CASSVQGNTEAFF. For the CDR3, the DNA is TGTGCCAGCAGCGTACAGGGAAACACTGAAGCTTTCTTT.

The J gene is TRBJ1-2, the V gene TRBV5-8, with 9 nucleotides matching TRBD1. The V and J ends lost 1 base and 2 bases, in that order; junction bases with no gene match: 3. This CDR3 contains 15 residues. The germline gives CDR1 SGHTS, CDR2 YDEGEE. The CDR3 bases are TGTGCCAGCAGCTTGACGGGGACAGGGAACTATGGCTACACCTTC. Protein product: CASSLTGTGNYGYTF.

This clone was observed once. The J gene is TRBJ2-1, the V gene TRBV6-5; D is unresolved. This CDR3 is built from 11 residues. CDR1 is MNHEY and CDR2 is SVGAGI in the germline V gene. V was cut by 6 bases and J by 10 bases, with 10 bases left in between. CDR3 nucleotides: TGTGCCAGCAGCCCCTTTGGCGAGCAGTTCTTC. It translates to CASSPFGEQFF.

A note on this clone: Other DNA sequences in the same sample also yield this CDR3. The chain combines TRBV5-1 with TRBJ1-1; possibly TRBD1 for D (6 bases). V lost 0 bases and J lost 2, with 8 bases in between. The CDR3 sequence is 14 residues long. Looked up from germline, CDR1 is SGHRS and CDR2 is YFSETQ. The CDR3 loop reads CASSLAGGNTEAFF. The DNA for the CDR3 is TGCGCCAGCAGCTTGGCGGGGGGCAACACTGAAGCTTTCTTT.

The genes are TRBV11-2 and TRBJ2-3, with D possibly matching TRBD1 (6 bases). The CDR3 covers 14 residues. In germline, CDR1 is SGHAT, CDR2 FQNNGV. V gave up 5 bases and J gave up 6 bases, with 15 bases separating them. The CDR3: CASSQGQSRDTQYF. CDR3 nucleotides: TGTGCCAGCAGCCAAGGACAGTCCCGGGATACGCAGTATTTT. Using reference TRBV11-2 and TRBJ2-3 for the parts outside the CDR3, the full variable domain is EAGVAQSPRYKIIEKRQSVAFWCNPISGHATLYWYQQILGQGPKLLIQFQNNGVVDDSQLPKDRFSAERLKGVDSTLKIQPAKLEDSAVYLCASSQGQSRDTQYFGPGTRLTVL.

The V call is TRBV12-3 or TRBV12-4, the J call TRBJ1-1; TRBD1 matches 7 bases. The CDR3 sequence is 12 residues long. Trimming took 6 bases from V and 5 from J; bases not matched to a gene: 3. DNA of the CDR3: TGTGCCAGCAGCCGACAGGGAACTGAAGCTTTCTTT. Translation gives CASSRQGTEAFF.

This clone turned up a few times. This chain uses TRBV5-1 with TRBJ2-3; possible D gene TRBD2, 6 bases. V gave up 6 bases and J gave up 2 bases, with 19 bases separating them. Per germline, CDR1 SGHRS and CDR2 YFSETQ. This CDR3 contains 16 residues. In nucleotides, the CDR3 is TGCGCCAGCAAGGGGTTACCGGGGGAAGACACAGATACGCAGTATTTT. The encoded protein is CASKGLPGEDTDTQYF.

The count of this clone is one. This chain links TRBV7-9 with TRBJ1-6, with 9 bases matching TRBD1. CDR1 and CDR2 (germline): SEHNR, FQNEAQ (reference sequence). The CDR3 covers 15 residues. V gave up 5 bases and J gave up 10 bases; unmatched junction bases: 9. CDR3 residues: CASSADRGRGSPLHF. CDR3 sequence (DNA): TGTGCCAGCAGCGCGGACAGGGGTCGGGGCTCACCCCTCCACTTT.

J is TRBJ2-2 and V is TRBV9, with 7 positions matching TRBD1. The CDR3 totals 15 residues. Trimming removed 5 bases from V and 0 bases from J; junction bases left unmatched: 4. The germline V gene encodes CDR1 SGDLS and CDR2 YYNGEE. CDR3 region: CASSKDRANTGELFF. CDR3 DNA sequence: TGTGCCAGCAGTAAAGACAGGGCGAACACCGGGGAGCTGTTTTTT.

The chain employs TRBV6-5 and TRBJ1-1, with 8 bases that match TRBD1. Losses at the gene ends were 8 bases for V and 1 base for J; bases not matched to a gene: 9. The CDR3 consists of 15 residues. The germline V gene encodes CDR1 MNHEY and CDR2 SVGAGI. The CDR3 is CASGTGGGGNTEAFF. The CDR3 nucleotides are TGTGCCAGCGGAACAGGGGGGGGTGGGAACACTGAAGCTTTCTTT.

This clone is classed as medium-sized. The identical CDR3 is also encoded by other nucleotide sequences in the sample. The rearrangement joins TRBV18 to TRBJ2-1; 9 nucleotides line up with TRBD1. Unmatched junction bases numbered 6, after V lost 3 bases and J lost 6 bases. Germline V gives CDR1 KGHSH, CDR2 LQKENI. The CDR3 runs 15 residues. The CDR3 loop is CASSPGQGRVNEQFF. CDR3 nucleotides: TGTGCCAGCTCACCGGGACAGGGAAGGGTCAATGAGCAGTTCTTC. Filled out from reference TRBV18 and TRBJ2-1, the complete variable domain reads NAGVMQNPRHLVRRRGQEARLRCSPMKGHSHVYWYRQLPEEGLKFMVYLQKENIIDESGMPKERFSAEFPKEGPSILRIQQVVRGDSAAYFCASSPGQGRVNEQFFGPGTRLTVL.

The chain recombines TRBV29-1 with TRBJ2-1; D not certain. Germline V gene lookup returns CDR1 SQVTM and CDR2 ANQGSEA. CDR3 length equals 11 residues. V was trimmed by 4 bases and J by 3 bases, leaving 4 bases between them. This chain's CDR3 is CSVGYYNEQFF. The CDR3 coding sequence is TGCAGCGTTGGTTACTACAATGAGCAGTTCTTC.

The V gene is TRBV19, the J gene TRBJ1-3; the D is unclear. The CDR3 totals 17 residues. V lost 4 bases, J lost 0 bases, and 16 bases lay in between. Germline CDR1 is LNHDA and CDR2 is SQIVND (reference sequence). CDR3 nucleotides: TGTGCCAGTAGTACCGCCCGAGAGGCCTTCTCTGGAAACACCATATATTTT. This sequence encodes CASSTAREAFSGNTIYF.

This clone has just a few counts. The chain recombines TRBV5-1 with TRBJ1-4, with TRBD1 matching 9 bases. This CDR3 comprises 17 residues. Germline-derived CDR1 and CDR2 are SGHRS and YFSETQ. With V trimmed by 0 bases and J by 7 bases, 10 bases remained unmatched. Written as DNA, the CDR3 is TGCGCCAGCAGCTTGGGGACAGGGGTCCTCGAAAGTGAAAAACTGTTTTTT. Translating it yields CASSLGTGVLESEKLFF.

The chain employs TRBV6-5 and TRBJ2-1, with 15 nucleotides matching TRBD2. The CDR3 has 16 residues. CDR1 and CDR2 (germline): MNHEY, SVGAGI. V dropped 4 bases and J dropped 8; count of bases not matched to a gene: 6. The CDR3 region has the DNA TGTGCCAGCAGTTCATGGACTAGCGGGGGGGCCGATGAGCAGTTCTTC. Its protein is CASSSWTSGGADEQFF.

The chain is built from TRBV7-9 and TRBJ1-3; D might be TRBD1 (6 bases). The germline V and J ends were trimmed by 11 bases and 3 bases, with 17 bases remaining between them. Germline assignment: CDR1 SEHNR and CDR2 FQNEAQ (reference sequence). There are 14 residues in the CDR3. CDR3 DNA sequence: TGTGCCGGCTTGACAGGTGTCAGTGGAAACACCATATATTTT. As protein: CAGLTGVSGNTIYF.

The chain couples TRBV6-6 to TRBJ2-7; tentative D call: TRBD1 (5 bases). The length of the CDR3 is 11 residues. CDR1 is MNHNY, CDR2 SVGAGI, per germline (reference sequence). V was cut by 5 bases and J by 12 bases, with 14 bases left in between. The CDR3 region is CASSETETWYF. In nucleotides, the CDR3 is TGTGCCAGCAGTGAGACAGAGACCTGGTACTTC.

J is TRBJ1-1 and V is TRBV6-2 or TRBV6-3; no definite D call. This CDR3 contains 15 residues. The V gene lost 0 bases and the J gene lost 0 bases, with 8 bases spanning the gap. The germline V gene has CDR1 MNHEY and CDR2 SVGEGT. Here the CDR3 reads CASSYSRVMNTEAFF. The CDR3 nucleotides read TGTGCCAGCAGTTACTCGAGGGTGATGAACACTGAAGCTTTCTTT.

The chain employs TRBV7-2 and TRBJ1-2; D ambiguous. The CDR3 totals 13 residues. Germline values: CDR1 SGHTA, CDR2 FQGNSA. V gave up 1 base and J gave up 8 bases, with 11 bases separating them. Here the CDR3 reads CASSLEYLGGYTF. The CDR3 nucleotides are TGTGCCAGCAGCTTAGAGTATCTTGGCGGCTACACCTTC.

V usage is TRBV12-5 and J usage is TRBJ1-1, with TRBD1 as a possible D gene (5 bases). Deletions cut 3 bases from V and 7 bases from J, with 15 bases between. The CDR3 length is 14 residues. CDR1 and CDR2 (germline): LGHNT, FRNRAP. The CDR3 nucleotides read TGTGCTAGTGGTTTCAGGGAGGGAGTCGGTGAAGCTTTCTTT. Translated, it gives CASGFREGVGEAFF.

This rearrangement joins TRBV2 to TRBJ2-3; 7 bases are a match to TRBD1. With V trimmed by 3 bases and J by 1 base, 7 bases remained unmatched. This CDR3 is 16 amino acids long. Germline V gene data show CDR1 as SNHLY and CDR2 as FYNNEI. The CDR3 sequence: CASSDSRDSGTDTQYF. The DNA of the CDR3 is TGTGCCAGCAGTGACTCTCGGGACAGCGGCACAGATACGCAGTATTTT.

CDR3 DNA: TGTGCCAGCAGTTTGTCACAGGCAGGGGCGAACACTGAAGCTTTCTTT. Its protein product is CASSLSQAGANTEAFF. The rearrangement joins TRBV6-5 to TRBJ1-1; a weak D match, TRBD1 (6 bases). CDR3 length: 16 residues. The V end lost 4 bases, the J end lost 1 base, and 16 bases lay between the germline ends. CDR1 and CDR2 (germline): MNHEY, SVGAGI.

The V and J genes are TRBV18 and TRBJ2-5; 10 bases map to TRBD1. The CDR3 runs 15 residues. Trimming removed 4 bases from V and 2 bases from J; junction bases left unmatched: 4. The germline gives CDR1 KGHSH, CDR2 LQKENI. The CDR3 DNA reads TGTGCCAGCTCACGGGGACAGGGGCAACAAGAGACCCAGTACTTC. Amino acid sequence: CASSRGQGQQETQYF.

The CDR3 sequence is CASSLNRAAGRETQYF. The CDR3 DNA reads TGTGCCAGCAGCTTAAACAGGGCCGCGGGCCGAGAGACCCAGTACTTC. The gene calls are TRBV7-2 and TRBJ2-5, with D maybe TRBD1 (6 bases). The CDR3 loop spans 16 amino acids. V lost 2 bases and J lost 4, with 17 bases in between. CDR1 SGHTA and CDR2 FQGNSA come from the germline V gene.

V and J are TRBV5-1 and TRBJ2-3; D perhaps matches TRBD2 (7 bases). In germline, CDR1 is SGHRS, CDR2 YFSETQ. This CDR3 has 16 amino acids. The germline V and J ends were trimmed by 4 bases and 1 base, with 16 bases remaining between them. CDR3 DNA: TGCGCCAGCAGCCTTACAGGGCGGGGGCGCACAGATACGCAGTATTTT. This sequence encodes CASSLTGRGRTDTQYF.